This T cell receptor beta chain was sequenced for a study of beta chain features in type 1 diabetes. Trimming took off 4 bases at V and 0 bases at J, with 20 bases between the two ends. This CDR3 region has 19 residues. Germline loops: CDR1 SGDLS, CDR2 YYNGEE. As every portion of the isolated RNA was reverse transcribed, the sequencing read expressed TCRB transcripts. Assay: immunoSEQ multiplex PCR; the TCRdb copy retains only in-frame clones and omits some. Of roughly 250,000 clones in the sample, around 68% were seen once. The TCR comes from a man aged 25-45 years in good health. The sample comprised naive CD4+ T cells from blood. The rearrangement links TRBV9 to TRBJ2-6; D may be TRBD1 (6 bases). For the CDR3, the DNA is TGTGCCAGCAGCTCGAGAGGGACACCGGACTCCTCTGGGGCCAACGTCCTGACTTTC. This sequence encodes CASSSRGTPDSSGANVLTF. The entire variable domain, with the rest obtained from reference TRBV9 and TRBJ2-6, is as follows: DSGVTQTPKHLITATGQRVTLRCSPRSGDLSVYWYQQSLDQGLQFLIQYYNGEERAKGNILERFSAQQFPDLHSELNLSSLELGDSALYFCASSSRGTPDSSGANVLTFGAGSRLTVL.